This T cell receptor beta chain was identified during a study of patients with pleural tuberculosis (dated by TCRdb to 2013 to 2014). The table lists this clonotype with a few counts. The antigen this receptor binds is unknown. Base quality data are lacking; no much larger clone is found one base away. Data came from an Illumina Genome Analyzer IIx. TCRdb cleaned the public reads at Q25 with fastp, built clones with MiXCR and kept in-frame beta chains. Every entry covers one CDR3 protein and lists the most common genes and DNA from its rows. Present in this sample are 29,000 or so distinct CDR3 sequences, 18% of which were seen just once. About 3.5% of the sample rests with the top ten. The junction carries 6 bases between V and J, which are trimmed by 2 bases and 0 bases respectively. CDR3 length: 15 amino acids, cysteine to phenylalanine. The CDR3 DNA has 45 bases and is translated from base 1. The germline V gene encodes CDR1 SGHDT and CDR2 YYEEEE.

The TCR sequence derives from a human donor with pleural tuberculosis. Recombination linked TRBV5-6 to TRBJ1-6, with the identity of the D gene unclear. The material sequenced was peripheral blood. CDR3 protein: CASSFEGSYNSPLHF. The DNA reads TGTGCCAGCAGCTTCGAGGGCTCCTATAATTCACCCCTCCACTTT.